One sample yielded the 23 T cell receptor beta chains listed below, sequenced in a study of identical twins. TCRdb independently ran MiXCR on the 5' RACE reads; one entry per CDR3 protein. Of 700,000 or so distinct CDR3 sequences in the sample, over 8.5% were seen once. These sequences were also reported in another study, on yellow fever vaccine responses in identical twins.

What was sequenced was PBMCs. These receptors were taken from a woman aged 18-29 years in good health.

This clonotype was detected a few times. This rearrangement joins TRBV10-2 to TRBJ2-1; unclear D gene. CDR3 length: 13 amino acids. V gave up 11 bases and J gave up 0 bases, with 11 bases separating them. In germline, CDR1 is WSHSY, CDR2 SAAADI. This CDR3 is CAVLRSSYNEQFF. The CDR3 coding sequence is TGCGCCGTATTACGCAGCTCCTACAATGAGCAGTTCTTC.

This clonotype was counted only a few times. This sequence joins TRBV11-2 and TRBJ2-2; D possibly corresponds to TRBD2 (5 bases). Trimming cost V 3 bases and J 0 bases, with 17 bases left between them. This CDR3 region has 18 residues. CDR1 and CDR2 (germline): SGHAT, FQNNGV. CDR3 sequence (DNA): TGTGCCAGCAGCTTTCCCCTAACGGGGAAAACGAACACCGGGGAGCTGTTTTTT. It specifies CASSFPLTGKTNTGELFF. Supplemented by reference TRBV11-2 and TRBJ2-2, the full variable domain reads EAGVAQSPRYKIIEKRQSVAFWCNPISGHATLYWYQQILGQGPKLLIQFQNNGVVDDSQLPKDRFSAERLKGVDSTLKIQPAKLEDSAVYLCASSFPLTGKTNTGELFFGEGSRLTVL.

Written as DNA, the CDR3 is TGCGCCAGCAGCTTTATGAGGCACCTGCCCTACAATGAGCAGTTCTTC. This codes for CASSFMRHLPYNEQFF. The chain carries TRBV5-1 and TRBJ2-1; unclear D gene. Trimming stripped 2 bases from V and 2 bases from J, with 14 bases between. CDR1 SGHRS and CDR2 YFSETQ come from the germline V gene. The CDR3 is made up of 16 amino acids.

The rearrangement joins TRBV19 to TRBJ2-3; possibly TRBD2 for D (5 bases). The CDR3 consists of 16 residues. V gave up 3 bases and J gave up 2 bases, with 15 bases separating them. Germline CDR1 is LNHDA and CDR2 is SQIVND (reference sequence). The CDR3 reads CASSITSGGNTDTQYF. In DNA, the CDR3 is TGTGCCAGTAGTATTACGAGTGGAGGAAACACAGATACGCAGTATTTT.

This clonotype occurred a few times. The chain is built from TRBV7-2 and TRBJ2-3, with TRBD2 matching 8 bases. J lost 4 bases, V lost 5 bases, and 11 bases had no gene match. The CDR3 consists of 16 residues. Germline loops: CDR1 SGHTA, CDR2 FQGNSA. This chain's CDR3 is CASSPRTSGSADTQYF. The CDR3 DNA is TGTGCCAGCAGCCCCCGGACCAGCGGGAGTGCAGATACGCAGTATTTT.

J is TRBJ2-4 and V is TRBV6-5; the match to TRBD2 covers 7 bases. Germline trimming cut 0 bases from V and 1 base from J; bases unmatched to any gene: 3. Germline CDR1 MNHEY, CDR2 SVGAGI. The CDR3 loop spans 16 amino acids. CDR3 sequence: CASSYSGGPAKNIQYF. Here the CDR3 DNA reads TGTGCCAGCAGTTACTCGGGAGGGCCGGCCAAAAACATTCAGTACTTC.

The chain uses TRBV7-8 and TRBJ2-3, with 8 bases fitting TRBD1. The trim removed 4 bases at V and 0 bases at J, leaving 15 bases unmatched. CDR1 and CDR2 (germline): SGHVS, FQNEAQ. The CDR3 totals 19 residues. The CDR3 sequence: CASSSTRVVGQASTDTQYF. DNA of the CDR3: TGTGCCAGCAGCTCTACGAGGGTCGTGGGACAGGCTAGCACAGATACGCAGTATTTT.

This clonotype was counted between two and nine times. The chain recombines TRBV20-1 with TRBJ2-7; perhaps TRBD1 as D (5 bases). V was cut by 6 bases and J by 2 bases, with 17 bases left in between. The CDR3 is 14 amino acids. In germline, CDR1 is DFQATT, CDR2 SNEGSKA (reference sequence). The CDR3, as DNA: TGCAGTGCGTACCGGGTCCAGGGCCCCTACGAGCAGTACTTC. Protein: CSAYRVQGPYEQYF.

This clonotype was seen more than once but under ten times. This rearrangement joins TRBV6-4 to TRBJ2-3; D is ambiguous. This CDR3 is 15 amino acids long. Trimming stripped 5 bases from V and 0 bases from J, with 12 bases between. CDR1 and CDR2 (germline): MRHNA, SNTAGT. The CDR3 here is CASSLLPASTDTQYF. CDR3 nucleotides: TGTGCCAGCAGTCTCCTCCCGGCTAGCACAGATACGCAGTATTTT.

The gene calls are TRBV3-1 and TRBJ1-1; D is unresolved. The CDR3 is 13 amino acids. V gave up 0 bases and J gave up 5 bases, with 7 bases separating them. Germline V CDR1 and CDR2: LGHDT, YNNKEL (reference sequence). CDR3 region: CASSQDPRTEAFF. Here the CDR3 DNA reads TGTGCCAGCAGCCAAGATCCCCGGACTGAAGCTTTCTTT.

This clonotype came up many times. This chain connects TRBV12-3 or TRBV12-4 to TRBJ2-7, with D perhaps matching TRBD2 (5 bases). V was cut by 5 bases and J by 2 bases, with 10 bases left in between. The CDR3 extends over 13 amino acids. The CDR3: CASSITSTYEQYF. The DNA for the CDR3 is TGTGCCAGCAGTATAACTAGTACCTACGAGCAGTACTTC.

The chain is built from TRBV24-1 and TRBJ2-2; D ambiguous. The germline V and J ends were trimmed by 12 bases and 8 bases, with 12 bases remaining between them. From germline, CDR1 is KGHDR and CDR2 SFDVKD. The CDR3 consists of 11 residues. The CDR3 DNA sequence: TGTGCCCCCACTCGAACGGGGGAGCTGTTTTTT. Protein sequence: CAPTRTGELFF.

The chain carries TRBV5-1 and TRBJ2-2, with D uncertain. Germline V gene sequence: CDR1 SGHRS, CDR2 YFSETQ. Deletions cut 0 bases from V and 7 bases from J, with 7 bases between. The CDR3 contains 13 residues. CDR3 DNA sequence: TGCGCCAGCAGCTTGGTGGCGCTCGGGGAGCTGTTTTTT. Translated, it gives CASSLVALGELFF.

V usage is TRBV2 and J usage is TRBJ2-5; D unresolved. CDR1 is SNHLY and CDR2 is FYNNEI in the germline V gene. V was pared by 8 bases and J by 3 bases, with 10 bases between. The CDR3 has 12 residues. CDR3 in amino acids: CASAVAEETQYF. The CDR3 DNA is TGTGCCAGCGCCGTGGCTGAAGAGACCCAGTACTTC. Combining the CDR3 with reference TRBV2 and TRBJ2-5 gives the whole variable domain EPEVTQTPSHQVTQMGQEVILRCVPISNHLYFYWYRQILGQKVEFLVSFYNNEISEKSEIFDDQFSVERPDGSNFTLKIRSTKLEDSAMYFCASAVAEETQYFGPGTRLLVL.

This clonotype occurred once. At one boundary the junction diverges from the germline segment, which might be a read error. The chain joins TRBV6-2 or TRBV6-3 to TRBJ2-7; D is ambiguous. Germline CDR1 and CDR2: MNHEY and SVGEGT. The CDR3 runs to 12 residues. The CDR3 DNA follows: TGTGCCCGCAGTTACCCTTGGTCCGAGCAGTACTTC. Translation gives CARSYPWSEQYF.

This clonotype was seen only a few times. V usage is TRBV20-1 and J usage is TRBJ2-4, with 8 bases matching TRBD2. The germline gives CDR1 DFQATT, CDR2 SNEGSKA (reference sequence). CDR3 length: 12 residues. J gave up 14 bases and V 3 bases, and 9 bases lay outside the gene matches. The CDR3 protein is CSASRPERGKYF. CDR3 nucleotide sequence: TGCAGTGCTAGTCGCCCAGAGCGGGGGAAGTACTTC.

Ten or more counts support this clonotype. The chain links TRBV2 to TRBJ2-2; no definite D call. CDR3 length: 11 amino acids. Trimming stripped 5 bases from V and 6 bases from J, with 4 bases between. Germline-derived CDR1 and CDR2 are SNHLY and FYNNEI. The CDR3 DNA reads as TGTGCCAGCAGTTGGGCCGGGGAGCTGTTTTTT. Residues: CASSWAGELFF.

V is TRBV15 and J is TRBJ2-7; D is undetermined. Germline V gives CDR1 LNHNV, CDR2 YYDKDF (reference sequence). The CDR3 loop spans 12 amino acids. Trimming cost V 0 bases and J 5 bases, with 5 bases left between them. CDR3: CATSRDTDEQYF. The CDR3 DNA is TGTGCCACCAGCAGAGATACCGACGAGCAGTACTTC.

This clonotype was observed a handful of times. J is TRBJ1-1 and V is TRBV29-1, with D hard to call. This CDR3 comprises 12 residues. Per germline, CDR1 SQVTM and CDR2 ANQGSEA. V was pared by 3 bases and J by 1 base, with 6 bases between. The CDR3 is CSVDPENTEAFF. For the CDR3, the DNA is TGCAGCGTTGACCCGGAGAACACTGAAGCTTTCTTT.

This clonotype showed up just a few times. This chain connects TRBV20-1 to TRBJ2-2, with D maybe TRBD1 (5 bases). This CDR3 has 14 amino acids. Germline-derived CDR1 and CDR2 are DFQATT and SNEGSKA (reference sequence). Trimming removed 3 bases from V and 0 bases from J, with 8 bases in between. Written as DNA, the CDR3 is TGCAGTGCTAGGGGGCCCGCGAACACCGGGGAGCTGTTTTTT. Protein sequence: CSARGPANTGELFF.

This clonotype was found many times. This chain links TRBV7-8 with TRBJ2-7; D is undetermined. The CDR3 has 13 residues. Germline V gives CDR1 SGHVS, CDR2 FQNEAQ. The V end lost 5 bases, the J end lost 5 bases, and 13 bases lay between the germline ends. The CDR3 protein is CASSPPAGDEQYF. The DNA for the CDR3 is TGTGCCAGCAGCCCCCCAGCCGGAGACGAGCAGTACTTC.

This clonotype has more than one count but fewer than ten. The J gene is TRBJ1-1, the V gene TRBV12-5, with 12 bases matching TRBD1. This CDR3 is 17 amino acids long. Germline V gives CDR1 LGHNT, CDR2 FRNRAP. V was pared by 5 bases and J by 4 bases, with 11 bases of the junction left unmatched. The chain's CDR3 is CASGPHGTGGLVTEAFF. Written as DNA, the CDR3 is TGTGCTAGTGGTCCCCACGGGACAGGGGGCTTAGTCACTGAAGCTTTCTTT.

This chain links TRBV30 with TRBJ2-2; D unclear. Germline lookup yields CDR1 GTSNPN and CDR2 SVGIG (reference sequence). V lost 1 base and J 1 base, leaving 7 bases between the germline ends. The CDR3 extends over 14 amino acids. The CDR3 DNA sequence: TGTGCCTGGAGTGGGGCCTTGAACACCGGGGAGCTGTTTTTT. Translating gives CAWSGALNTGELFF.